The 20 T cell receptor beta chains reported below all come from one sample, sequenced in a study of blood T cells in healthy people across ages. Combining a sample-barcoded 5' primer with a J-beta primer mix, a second PCR ran for 7 to 11 cycles. Using its own MiXCR run on the 5' RACE reads, TCRdb lists one record per CDR3 protein. The data show 1.5 million or so distinct CDR3 sequences, around 39% seen once. Specimen: blood. Source of these receptors: a woman between 18 and 29 years old in good health.

CDR3 amino acids: CSASGTNYNEQYF. Written as DNA, the CDR3 is TGCAGTGCTAGCGGGACGAACTACAATGAGCAGTACTTC. The rearrangement uses TRBV20-1 and TRBJ2-1; possibly TRBD1 or TRBD2 for D (5 bases each). The J call may not be correct, given that the DNA end is closer to TRBJ2-7. The CDR3 is made up of 13 amino acids. Germline V lookup: CDR1 DFQATT, CDR2 SNEGSKA (reference sequence).

This rearrangement joins TRBV3-1 to TRBJ1-5, with a tentative D call TRBD1 (6 bases). The V gene lost 5 bases and the J gene lost 3 bases, with 11 bases spanning the gap. The CDR3 consists of 14 residues. Per the germline V gene, CDR1 is LGHDT and CDR2 is YNNKEL (reference sequence). CDR3 sequence (DNA): TGTGCCAGCAGCTTTAAGGGGGACAATCAGCCCCAGCATTTT. Amino acid sequence: CASSFKGDNQPQHF. The entire variable domain, with the rest obtained from reference TRBV3-1 and TRBJ1-5, is as follows: DTAVSQTPKYLVTQMGNDKSIKCEQNLGHDTMYWYKQDSKKFLKIMFSYNNKELIINETVPNRFSPKSPDKAHLNLHINSLELGDSAVYFCASSFKGDNQPQHFGDGTRLSIL.

This chain connects TRBV11-2 to TRBJ2-7; 10 nucleotides align to TRBD1. V gave up 2 bases and J gave up 2 bases; unmatched junction bases: 21. This CDR3 has 21 amino acids. CDR1 and CDR2 (germline): SGHAT, FQNNGV. As DNA, the CDR3 is TGTGCCAGCAGCTTAATGAGGGTGGCGCGACAGGGGGCGGAAAGTCCCTACGAGCAGTACTTC. It specifies CASSLMRVARQGAESPYEQYF.

This clonotype was seen a few times. V usage is TRBV6-2 or TRBV6-3 and J usage is TRBJ1-1; 8 bases fit TRBD1. The germline CDR1 and CDR2 sequences are MNHEY and SVGEGT. The trim removed 5 bases at V and 7 bases at J, leaving 12 bases unmatched. This CDR3 region has 15 residues. CDR3 sequence: CASSHHLTGAVEAFF. The CDR3 DNA sequence: TGTGCCAGCAGTCATCACTTGACAGGGGCAGTTGAAGCTTTCTTT.

V is TRBV30 and J is TRBJ2-7, with 8 bases fitting TRBD1. The V segment lost 4 bases and the J segment 4 bases; nucleotides outside the gene matches: 3. Germline loops: CDR1 GTSNPN, CDR2 SVGIG (reference sequence). The CDR3 totals 12 residues. Written as DNA, the CDR3 is TGTGCCTGGACTCAGGGGGCTTACGAGCAGTACTTC. Amino acid sequence: CAWTQGAYEQYF.

This clonotype was counted between two and nine times. In DNA form, the CDR3 reads TGTGCCACCAGCAGAGATCTCCCTTTCGGGGCCAATTCACCCCTCCACTTT. This translates into CATSRDLPFGANSPLHF. This sequence joins TRBV15 and TRBJ1-6, with D maybe TRBD1 (5 bases). The CDR3 spans 17 residues. The germline gives CDR1 LNHNV, CDR2 YYDKDF (reference sequence). Trimming took off 0 bases at V and 7 bases at J, with 16 bases between the two ends. Together with reference TRBV15 and TRBJ1-6, the CDR3 gives the full variable domain: DAMVIQNPRYQVTQFGKPVTLSCSQTLNHNVMYWYQQKSSQAPKLLFHYYDKDFNNEADTPDNFQSRRPNTSFCFLDIRSPGLGDTAMYLCATSRDLPFGANSPLHFGNGTRLTVT.

This clonotype was counted at least ten times. The rearrangement uses TRBV7-9 and TRBJ2-1; D remains unclear. The CDR3 has 12 residues. Germline V gene lookup returns CDR1 SEHNR and CDR2 FQNEAQ (reference sequence). With 5 bases removed from V and 6 bases from J, the gap between germline ends came to 8 bases. The CDR3, as DNA: TGTGCCAGCAGCGCCCGCTCCAATGAGCAGTTCTTC. It translates to CASSARSNEQFF.

The chain employs TRBV7-9 and TRBJ2-7; 12 positions agree with TRBD2. V trimming: 6 bases; J trimming: 3 bases; junction bases outside the gene matches: 6. The germline V gene has CDR1 SEHNR and CDR2 FQNEAQ (reference sequence). The CDR3 runs 15 residues. CDR3 sequence: CASSWTSGAFYEQYF. CDR3 DNA: TGTGCCAGCAGTTGGACTAGCGGGGCGTTCTACGAGCAGTACTTC.

The chain employs TRBV4-1 and TRBJ2-7; the D is unclear. The CDR3 has 15 residues. Germline V gene lookup returns CDR1 MGHRA and CDR2 YSYEKL. Trimming removed 1 base at V and 0 bases at J, with 10 bases between. CDR3 DNA: TGCGCCAGCAGCCAAGTGGGCAGTATCTCCTACGAGCAGTACTTC. Translated, it gives CASSQVGSISYEQYF.

V usage is TRBV27 and J usage is TRBJ1-2; the D gene is possibly TRBD1 (6 bases). Trimming took 5 bases from V and 4 from J, leaving 17 bases between them. Germline V gives CDR1 MNHEY, CDR2 SMNVEV (reference sequence). This CDR3 region has 15 residues. CDR3 nucleotide sequence: TGTGCCAGCAGTACCCGGCTGGACAGCATCTATGGCTACACCTTC. It specifies CASSTRLDSIYGYTF.

This clonotype showed up just a few times. The CDR3 region has the DNA TGTGCCAGCAGCGTGGGGGCAACGGTATACAATGAGCAGTTCTTC. Its translation is CASSVGATVYNEQFF. The chain couples TRBV14 to TRBJ2-1, with D possibly TRBD1 on 6 matching bases. This CDR3 spans 15 amino acids. Germline CDR1 reads SGHDN; CDR2 reads FVKESK. Trimming pared 5 bases from V and 4 bases from J, leaving 15 bases between. Full variable domain (remainder filled in from reference TRBV14 and TRBJ2-1): EAGVTQFPSHSVIEKGQTVTLRCDPISGHDNLYWYRRVMGKEIKFLLHFVKESKQDESGMPNNRFLAERTGGTYSTLKVQPAELEDSGVYFCASSVGATVYNEQFFGPGTRLTVL.

J is TRBJ1-1 and V is TRBV5-1, with D maybe TRBD1 (5 bases). The CDR3 contains 15 residues. Between the trimmed V and J ends, which lost 0 bases and 6 bases, there was a span of 15 bases. Germline assignment: CDR1 SGHRS and CDR2 YFSETQ. The CDR3 sequence: CASSLASRGGAEAFF. The CDR3 DNA reads as TGCGCCAGCAGCTTGGCCTCGAGGGGAGGTGCTGAAGCTTTCTTT.

The chain couples TRBV19 to TRBJ2-3; D gene ambiguous. The CDR3 is 14 residues long. V was trimmed by 5 bases and J by 5 bases, leaving 14 bases between them. The germline V gene has CDR1 LNHDA and CDR2 SQIVND (reference sequence). For the CDR3, the DNA is TGTGCCAGTAGTGAAACTCTCGGAAGAGATACGCAGTATTTT. It translates to CASSETLGRDTQYF.

This clonotype occurred once. The CDR3 DNA reads as TGTGCCAGCATGAGGGTAGTGACCGGGGAGCTGTTTTTT. Encoded protein: CASMRVVTGELFF. The chain employs TRBV25-1 and TRBJ2-2; tentative D call: TRBD2 (5 bases). The V gene lost 7 bases and the J gene lost 5 bases, with 11 bases spanning the gap. The germline CDR1 and CDR2 sequences are MGHDK and SYGVNS. This CDR3 is built from 13 residues.

J is TRBJ2-7 and V is TRBV28; D possibly corresponds to TRBD2 (6 bases). CDR3 length: 16 residues. The ends were cut back, 5 bases at V and 4 bases at J, with 21 bases in the middle. Germline V gene lookup returns CDR1 MDHEN and CDR2 SYDVKM. The CDR3 here is CASSLTGRYGTYEQYF. The CDR3 coding sequence is TGTGCCAGCAGTCTGACCGGACGTTATGGGACTTACGAGCAGTACTTC.

This clonotype turned up a few times. V is TRBV2 and J is TRBJ2-7; D call uncertain. The germline CDR1 and CDR2 sequences are SNHLY and FYNNEI. V was cut by 6 bases and J by 3 bases, with 15 bases left in between. The CDR3 sequence is 14 residues long. CDR3 sequence (DNA): TGTGCCAGCAGGGCTCAGGCTATGGGCTACGAGCAGTACTTC. Protein sequence: CASRAQAMGYEQYF.

V and J are TRBV30 and TRBJ1-4; D possibly corresponds to TRBD1 (6 bases). Germline values: CDR1 GTSNPN, CDR2 SVGIG (reference sequence). V was cut by 0 bases and J by 7 bases, with 12 bases left in between. The CDR3 is 14 residues long. CDR3 residues: CAWSVGTLSEKLFF. The CDR3 DNA is TGTGCCTGGAGTGTGGGGACACTCTCTGAAAAACTGTTTTTT.

This clonotype was detected many times. The gene calls are TRBV10-3 and TRBJ2-3; the D is unclear. CDR3 length: 13 amino acids. V lost 2 bases, J lost 2 bases, and 5 bases lay in between. Germline V gene data show CDR1 as ENHRY and CDR2 as SYGVKD. CDR3 residues: CAISEAATDTQYF. CDR3 DNA sequence: TGTGCCATCAGTGAGGCGGCCACAGATACGCAGTATTTT.

The chain is built from TRBV12-3 or TRBV12-4 and TRBJ1-2, with D unclear. This CDR3 spans 11 amino acids. Trimming removed 8 bases from V and 8 bases from J, with 12 bases in between. As DNA, the CDR3 is TGTGCCAGCGGTCTCGCTAGAGGCTACACCTTC. It specifies CASGLARGYTF.

The CDR3 DNA is TGCAGCGTTTTCCGAATAGTCCTGCCGGAGTATGGCTACACCTTC. This codes for CSVFRIVLPEYGYTF. V usage is TRBV29-1 and J usage is TRBJ1-2; D is ambiguous. The V gene's germline CDR1 is SQVTM and CDR2 ANQGSEA. The CDR3 is 15 residues long. The V and J ends lost 5 bases and 5 bases respectively, with 21 bases between them.